The 7 T cell receptor beta chains reported below all come from one sample, sequenced in a study of cytomegalovirus exposure and HLA in healthy donors. The PCR was carried out with 60 Vbeta primers and 13 Jbeta primers. Sequencing was performed with immunoSEQ multiplex PCR; in TCRdb, only in-frame clones are kept and a portion is missing. The sample includes about 150,000 clones, around 80% seen only once; the top ten take about 12%. What was sequenced was PBMCs. The receptors derive from a man between 35 and 55 years old in good health and CMV-seropositive.

The genes are TRBV2 and TRBJ2-7; tentatively, D is TRBD1 (5 bases). Germline CDR1 and CDR2: SNHLY and FYNNEI. The CDR3 totals 13 residues. Trimming shortened V by 4 bases and J by 7 bases, and 14 bases separated the two germline ends. CDR3 nucleotides: TGTGCCAGCAGTGCAGGGCTCCCCAGTGAGCAGTACTTC. Residues: CASSAGLPSEQYF.

The table lists this clone with a count of one. The V call is TRBV27, the J call TRBJ2-1; TRBD2 matches at 13 bases. The germline V gene has CDR1 MNHEY and CDR2 SMNVEV (reference sequence). This CDR3 is 18 amino acids long. The junction had 8 bases not matched to a gene; V was cut back by 5 bases and J by 1 base. The CDR3 sequence is CASSVRLAGGSSYNEQFF. The CDR3 DNA is TGTGCCAGCAGTGTCAGACTAGCGGGAGGTTCGTCCTACAATGAGCAGTTCTTC.

CDR3 region: CASSQDTRVDNEQFF. For the CDR3, the DNA is TGTGCCAGCAGCCAAGATACACGGGTAGACAATGAGCAGTTCTTC. V and J are TRBV14 and TRBJ2-1; D unresolved. Germline V gene data show CDR1 as SGHDN and CDR2 as FVKESK. The CDR3 is 15 residues long. The germline V and J ends were trimmed by 0 bases and 5 bases, with 11 bases remaining between them.

This clone has just a few counts. The CDR3 here is CASSQEGGGLNYGYTF. CDR3 DNA sequence: TGCGCCAGCAGCCAAGAAGGAGGGGGCCTTAACTATGGCTACACCTTC. The chain links TRBV4-1 to TRBJ1-2, with 7 bases lining up with TRBD1. Germline assignment: CDR1 MGHRA and CDR2 YSYEKL. The CDR3 runs to 16 residues. V lost 0 bases and J lost 1; bases outside the gene matches: 5.

This clone came up a few times. DNA of the CDR3: TGTGCCAGCAGTTTAAAAGGGAGTCTCTACGAGCAGTACTTC. Translated: CASSLKGSLYEQYF. The chain joins TRBV27 to TRBJ2-7; D might be TRBD2 (5 bases). The V gene's germline CDR1 is MNHEY and CDR2 SMNVEV (reference sequence). The CDR3 length is 14 residues. V was cut by 2 bases and J by 3 bases, with 11 bases left in between.

This clone showed up just once. The CDR3 bases are TGTGCCAGCAGTCTGACTAGCGGTTACAATGAGCAGTTCTTC. Translated, it gives CASSLTSGYNEQFF. The gene calls are TRBV27 and TRBJ2-1; TRBD2 aligns across 9 bases. Germline CDR1 reads MNHEY; CDR2 reads SMNVEV (reference sequence). The V segment lost 5 bases and the J segment 4 bases; nucleotides outside the gene matches: 3. The CDR3 is 14 amino acids.

The V gene is TRBV19, the J gene TRBJ2-1, with D possibly being TRBD2 (6 bases). Germline V lookup: CDR1 LNHDA, CDR2 SQIVND (reference sequence). This CDR3 comprises 14 residues. Trimming stripped 6 bases from V and 5 bases from J, with 14 bases between. The CDR3 DNA sequence: TGTGCCAGTAGCCCCGTACTAGCAAACAATGAGCAGTTCTTC. This encodes CASSPVLANNEQFF.